The next 3 T cell receptor beta chains were all read from a single sample in a study of T cell repertoires in cytomegalovirus infection. TCRdb re-analysed the reads in MiXCR, keeping a single row per CDR3 protein. The profile shows about a million distinct CDR3 sequences, 31% of them singletons. These TCRs are of unknown antigen specificity. Sequenced here: cultured CD8+ T cells from PBMCs, sampled from culture after CMV antigen stimulation. Receptors were obtained from a human donor in good health (CMV status not recorded). Some clones in this sample may be carry-over from other donors' samples.

The rearrangement joins TRBV13 to TRBJ2-3, with D possibly matching TRBD1 (6 bases). Germline loops: CDR1 PRHDT, CDR2 FYEKMQ (reference sequence). The V and J ends lost 5 bases and 4 bases respectively, with 13 bases between them. The CDR3 is 14 amino acids. CDR3 sequence: CASSPDSGPDTQYF. CDR3 in DNA: TGTGCCAGCAGCCCGGACAGTGGGCCAGATACGCAGTATTTT. Variable domain in full (rest from reference TRBV13 and TRBJ2-3): AAGVIQSPRHLIKEKRETATLKCYPIPRHDTVYWYQQGPGQDPQFLISFYEKMQSDKGSIPDRFSAQQFSDYHSELNMSSLELGDSALYFCASSPDSGPDTQYFGPGTRLTVL.

This chain connects TRBV12-5 to TRBJ1-3, with D unclear. The V end lost 3 bases, the J end lost 2 bases, and 8 bases lay between the germline ends. CDR3 length: 14 residues. Germline V lookup: CDR1 LGHNT, CDR2 FRNRAP. As DNA, the CDR3 is TGTGCTAGTGGTTTTCAGAAGCCTGGAAACACCATATATTTT. It codes for CASGFQKPGNTIYF.

The chain couples TRBV20-1 to TRBJ1-3, with D tentatively TRBD1 (6 bases). There are 14 residues in the CDR3. The germline V and J ends were trimmed by 1 base and 3 bases, with 10 bases remaining between them. Germline values: CDR1 DFQATT, CDR2 SNEGSKA (reference sequence). CDR3: CSARGQGNGNTIYF. CDR3 bases: TGCAGTGCTAGAGGGCAGGGGAATGGAAACACCATATATTTT.